This is a list of T cell receptor beta chains from one sample in a study of metastatic and nonmetastatic thyroid tumors. TCRdb used MiXCR to call clones anew from the PCR reads. The sample contains around 28,000 clones, 10% to 15% of which appear only once. Sequenced material: blood. These receptor sequences come from a female donor with papillary thyroid cancer or a benign thyroid nodule (not recorded which). Some clones in this sample may be carry-over from other donors' samples. Both conserved end residues are part of each CDR3. Each record gives: clone size, J gene, D gene, V gene, CDR3 DNA, CDR3 protein. D genes are given only for firm matches. Clone size is stated in some rows and not others, as once, few, many or a class when expanded.

many,TRBJ1-1,-,TRBV10-3,TGTGCCATCGCAGGGCTTTTTAACACTGAAGCTTTCTTT,CAIAGLFNTEAFF
many,TRBJ1-4,-,TRBV19,TGTGCCAGTGGTCCCCGGGGGGGGATTAATGAAAAACTGTTTTTT,CASGPRGGINEKLFF
many,TRBJ2-7,TRBD2,TRBV28,TGTGCCAGCAGTCAAAGCGGGAGCATCTCCTACGAGCAGTACTTC,CASSQSGSISYEQYF
many,TRBJ2-2,-,TRBV9,TGTGCCAGCAGCGTAGATACAGGGGGGGACACCGGGGAGCTGTTTTTT,CASSVDTGGDTGELFF
many,TRBJ1-1,-,TRBV6-5,TGTGCCAGCAGTTACTCGAGAGGGGATACTGAAGCTTTCTTT,CASSYSRGDTEAFF
-,TRBJ2-3,TRBD1,TRBV4-1,TGCGCCAGCAGCCAAGAATTAGTAGGGACAGGGGGCACAGATACGCAGTATTTT,CASSQELVGTGGTDTQYF
many,TRBJ2-7,TRBD1,TRBV19,TGTGCCAGCTCGACAGGGGCCAGGGGCGAGCAGTACTTC,CASSTGARGEQYF
many,TRBJ2-1,-,TRBV27,TGTGCCAGCAGTTTATCGAACCGGAATGAGCAGTTCTTC,CASSLSNRNEQFF
many,TRBJ1-1,TRBD1,TRBV6-5,TGTGCCAGCAGTTACTCAGACAGGGTCACTGAAGCTTTCTTT,CASSYSDRVTEAFF
many,TRBJ2-3,TRBD2,TRBV20-1,TGCAGTGCTAGACTGGCGGGAGGGATTACAGATACGCAGTATTTT,CSARLAGGITDTQYF
many,TRBJ1-3,-,TRBV2,TGTGCCAGCAGTTCGGGACGGGCTATCGGGACCATATATTTT,CASSSGRAIGTIYF
-,TRBJ1-6,-,TRBV6-4,TGTGCCAGCAGTGGAGGAGAGATCTATAATTCACCCCTACACTTT,CASSGGEIYNSPLHF
many,TRBJ2-7,-,TRBV30,TGTGCCTGGAGTGGGCGAGTTACCTACGAGCAGTACTTC,CAWSGRVTYEQYF
few,TRBJ2-7,-,TRBV4-3,TGCGCCAGCAGCCAAGTCCGGGGCAGATCCTACGAGCAGTACTTC,CASSQVRGRSYEQYF
medium-sized,TRBJ2-7,-,TRBV5-6,TGTGCCAGCAGCTCCCTGCGGACCTCCTACGAGCAGTACTTC,CASSSLRTSYEQYF
many,TRBJ2-7,-,TRBV29-1,TGCAGCGTTGAGGTGCAGGGGATCTACGAGCAGTACTTC,CSVEVQGIYEQYF
many,TRBJ2-3,-,TRBV7-9,TGTGCCAGCAGCTTAAACGGACCCACAGATACGCAGTATTTT,CASSLNGPTDTQYF
many,TRBJ2-5,-,TRBV2,TGTGCCAGCAGTGCCCGGAGGGTACGCACCCAAGAGACCCAGTACTTC,CASSARRVRTQETQYF
-,TRBJ2-7,TRBD2,TRBV20-1,TGCAGTGTTACTAGCGGACCCTATATGTACGAGCAGTACTTC,CSVTSGPYMYEQYF
many,TRBJ2-7,TRBD1,TRBV19,TGTGCCAGTAGTCCCGGGACAGGCTACGAGCAGTACTTC,CASSPGTGYEQYF
-,TRBJ2-2,-,TRBV3-1,TGTGCCAGCAGCATCGGGACACCTAGTACCGGGGAGCTGTTTTTT,CASSIGTPSTGELFF
many,TRBJ2-3,-,TRBV5-6,TGTGCCAGCAGCATGGACATCACAGATACGCAGTATTTT,CASSMDITDTQYF
many,TRBJ2-7,-,TRBV15,TGTGCCACCAGTTATACCGGCGAGCAGTGCTTC,CATSYTGEQCF
many,TRBJ2-2,TRBD2,TRBV7-2,TGTGCCAGCAGCGTAGCGGGGCCGAGGACCGGGGAGCTGTTTTTT,CASSVAGPRTGELFF
many,TRBJ2-3,-,TRBV20-1,TGCAGTGCTAGCCCGCAGGTTTGGGATACGCAGTATTTT,CSASPQVWDTQYF
many,TRBJ2-7,TRBD1,TRBV19,TGTGCCAGTAGTATAGGACAGGGCGAGCAGTACTTC,CASSIGQGEQYF
few,TRBJ1-5,-,TRBV4-2,TGTGCCAGCAGTTCCGGGGCAAATAGCAATCAGCCCCAGCATTTT,CASSSGANSNQPQHF
-,TRBJ2-3,-,TRBV6-1,TGTGCCAGCAGTACCCGGGTCCTGACGGATACGCAGTATTTT,CASSTRVLTDTQYF
many,TRBJ2-7,-,TRBV5-6,TGTGCCAGCAGCTTGCCTGGAGGCTCCTACGAGCAGTACTTC,CASSLPGGSYEQYF
many,TRBJ2-5,TRBD2,TRBV4-1,TGCGCCAGCAGCCGAGTCATCCTCTTGGCTAGCGGGCAAGAGACCCAGTACTTC,CASSRVILLASGQETQYF
many,TRBJ1-5,TRBD1,TRBV28,TGTGCCAGCGCCTCGTCAAAGGGGGCAGGGCAGCCCCAGCATTTT,CASASSKGAGQPQHF
medium-sized,TRBJ2-7,TRBD2,TRBV6-2/TRBV6-3,TGTGCCAGCAGTTACTCTAGCGGGGCGCCCTACGAGCAGTACTTC,CASSYSSGAPYEQYF
many,TRBJ1-1,-,TRBV7-2,TGTGCCAGCAGCCTGGATGGCCTATGGGGGACTGAAGCTTTCTTT,CASSLDGLWGTEAFF
many,TRBJ2-5,TRBD2,TRBV30,TGTGCCTGGAGTCCCCTAGCGGGCGGGGAGACCCAGTACTTC,CAWSPLAGGETQYF
many,TRBJ2-1,TRBD2,TRBV30,TGTGCCTGGAGTCCCGCGGGACTAGCGGGGGTCAATGAGCAGTTCTTC,CAWSPAGLAGVNEQFF
many,TRBJ2-5,TRBD2,TRBV20-1,TGCAGTGCTTTTCGGACTAGCGGGAGGCCAGGGCAAGAGACCCAGTACTTC,CSAFRTSGRPGQETQYF
many,TRBJ1-6,-,TRBV28,TGTGCCAGCCTCACCCCCGATAGTCCCCTCCACTTT,CASLTPDSPLHF
many,TRBJ2-3,-,TRBV28,TGTGCCAGCATGGGATCAGGCGCTAGCACAGATACGCAGTATTTT,CASMGSGASTDTQYF
many,TRBJ1-2,-,TRBV2,TGTGCCAGCAGTGAGAGAAGGGTGAGAGAGGGCTACACCTTC,CASSERRVREGYTF
-,TRBJ2-1,-,TRBV6-2/TRBV6-3,TGTGCCAGTAGTCACGATACCTCGTCCAATGAGCAGTTCTTC,CASSHDTSSNEQFF
medium-sized,TRBJ2-3,-,TRBV11-2,TGTGCCAGTAGAGGAGGGGTCGATGGAGATACGCAGTATTTT,CASRGGVDGDTQYF
medium-sized,TRBJ1-6,-,TRBV11-2,TGTGCCAGCAGCTTAGGGCAGGGTGTTTATTCACCCCTCCACTTT,CASSLGQGVYSPLHF
many,TRBJ2-3,-,TRBV5-1,TGCGCCAGCAGCTTGGCCATGTTACAGGGTCCGACAGATACGCAGTATTTT,CASSLAMLQGPTDTQYF
many,TRBJ2-5,-,TRBV5-6,TGTGCCAGCAGCTTTGAAGGGGCGCTGGGGAGGACCCAGTACTTC,CASSFEGALGRTQYF
many,TRBJ1-5,-,TRBV12-3/TRBV12-4,TGTGCCAGCAACAGTTACGACGGTATCAATCAGCCCCAGCATTTT,CASNSYDGINQPQHF
many,TRBJ1-2,-,TRBV5-1,TGCGCCAGCAGCTTGGGTACTGGAGGCTACACCTTC,CASSLGTGGYTF
many,TRBJ2-3,-,TRBV5-1,TGCGCCAGCAGCGAGGCTTTGGGCACAGATACGCAGTATTTT,CASSEALGTDTQYF
many,TRBJ2-6,TRBD1,TRBV5-6,TGTGCCAGCAGCTTGCAGGGGGCGCCTGGGGCCAACGTCCTGACTTTC,CASSLQGAPGANVLTF
-,TRBJ2-3,TRBD2,TRBV10-3,TGTGCCATCAGTGGGGTGTTAGCGGGAGGCGCGACAGATACGCGGTATTTT,CAISGVLAGGATDTRYF
many,TRBJ2-5,TRBD1,TRBV4-2,TGTGCCAGCAGCAGACAGGGGCCTGGGGAACAAGAGACCCAGTACTTC,CASSRQGPGEQETQYF
few,TRBJ1-6,-,TRBV28,TGTGCCAGCTTAGCCAGGACGACATATAATTCACCCCTCCACTTT,CASLARTTYNSPLHF
medium-sized,TRBJ1-1,TRBD1,TRBV11-2,TGTGCCAGCAGCCGCGACAGGGTAAATACTGAAGCTTTCTTT,CASSRDRVNTEAFF
many,TRBJ2-3,-,TRBV3-1,TGTGCCAGCAGCCAAGAACCACGCCAAAGGGCCGATACGCAGTATTTT,CASSQEPRQRADTQYF
many,TRBJ1-2,-,TRBV3-1,TGTGCCAGCAGCCACCGAGGAGGGGCACGGTATGGCTACACCTTC,CASSHRGGARYGYTF
-,TRBJ2-7,-,TRBV5-4,TGTGCCAGCAGCTTAACAGGGAGCTACGAGCAGTACTTC,CASSLTGSYEQYF
few,TRBJ1-2,-,TRBV6-2/TRBV6-3,TGTGCCAGCAGCCTCTCTTCCAACTATGGCTACACCTTC,CASSLSSNYGYTF
many,TRBJ1-2,TRBD1,TRBV11-1,TGTGCCAGCAGCTTAGCCCCCGGGACAGGAGTGGATTCCTATGGCTACACCTTC,CASSLAPGTGVDSYGYTF
many,TRBJ1-5,-,TRBV2,TGTGCCAGCAGTCCTTGGGGGGGCAATCAGCCCCAGCATTTT,CASSPWGGNQPQHF
many,TRBJ1-5,-,TRBV29-1,TGCAGCGTTGAAGATTCGTCCCTTGATCAGCCCCAGCATTTT,CSVEDSSLDQPQHF